A single sample gave rise to the 20 T cell receptor beta chains below, sequenced in a study of glioma-infiltrating T cells after dendritic cell vaccination. Described time point: after dendritic cell vaccination, including at tumor progression/relapse. The protocol was immunoSEQ multiplex PCR, while the TCRdb copy is restricted to in-frame clones and leaves out a portion. The sample consists of about 58,000 clones, over 65% of them appearing once. Sequencing used blood, obtained after dendritic cell vaccination. Source of these receptors: a human donor with glioblastoma.

In this sample, this clone turned up a few times. This chain uses TRBV5-1 with TRBJ1-6, with 8 bases that match TRBD1. The CDR3 runs to 15 residues. CDR1 is SGHRS, CDR2 YFSETQ, per germline. The trim removed 5 bases at V and 7 bases at J, leaving 8 bases unmatched. The DNA for the CDR3 is TGCGCCAGCAGAACGGGACAGGAGAACAATTCACCCCTCCACTTT. Translating it yields CASRTGQENNSPLHF. Full variable domain (missing parts from reference TRBV5-1 and TRBJ1-6): KAGVTQTPRYLIKTRGQQVTLSCSPISGHRSVSWYQQTPGQGLQFLFEYFSETQRNKGNFPGRFSGRQFSNSRSEMNVSTLELGDSALYLCASRTGQENNSPLHFGNGTRLTVT.

The chain couples TRBV11-3 to TRBJ2-3; 8 nucleotides align to TRBD1. CDR3 length equals 15 residues. V was pared by 5 bases and J by 1 base, with 5 bases of the junction left unmatched. Germline V gene data show CDR1 as SGHNT and CDR2 as YENEEA. This CDR3 is CASSDPGQGTDTQYF. CDR3 nucleotides: TGTGCCAGCAGCGACCCGGGACAGGGCACAGATACGCAGTATTTT.

V is TRBV25-1 and J is TRBJ1-1, with TRBD1 matching 9 bases. CDR3 length equals 14 residues. V shed 4 bases, J shed 4 bases, and the junction held 4 bases outside the gene matches. Germline CDR1 and CDR2: MGHDK and SYGVNS. CDR3 in amino acids: CASSATGGGTEAFF. The CDR3 DNA reads TGTGCCAGCAGTGCTACAGGGGGCGGCACTGAAGCTTTCTTT.

The chain employs TRBV11-2 and TRBJ2-1; TRBD2 agrees at 10 bases. The V gene's germline CDR1 is SGHAT and CDR2 FQNNGV. This CDR3 comprises 17 residues. V was pared by 1 base and J by 4 bases, with 7 bases of the junction left unmatched. CDR3 sequence reads: CASSLAASGGRYNEQFF. The CDR3 DNA sequence: TGTGCCAGCAGCTTAGCGGCTAGCGGGGGAAGGTACAATGAGCAGTTCTTC.

This clone was counted a single time. This chain links TRBV11-2 with TRBJ2-5, with D unresolved. Trimming removed 2 bases at V and 1 base at J, with 11 bases between. Germline lookup yields CDR1 SGHAT and CDR2 FQNNGV. The CDR3 is 15 residues long. The DNA for the CDR3 is TGTGCCAGCAGCTTAATGTTGGGCAGCCAAGAGACCCAGTACTTC. Protein: CASSLMLGSQETQYF.

The gene calls are TRBV9 and TRBJ2-5; 7 nucleotides match TRBD1. The CDR3 length is 17 residues. J lost 5 bases, V lost 0 bases, and 13 bases had no gene match. Germline CDR1 SGDLS, CDR2 YYNGEE. The CDR3 reads CASSVAGGPFFGETQYF. Here the CDR3 DNA reads TGTGCCAGCAGCGTAGCAGGGGGACCCTTTTTTGGTGAGACCCAGTACTTC. The complete variable domain, with remaining parts taken from reference TRBV9 and TRBJ2-5, reads DSGVTQTPKHLITATGQRVTLRCSPRSGDLSVYWYQQSLDQGLQFLIQYYNGEERAKGNILERFSAQQFPDLHSELNLSSLELGDSALYFCASSVAGGPFFGETQYFGPGTRLLVL.

The V gene is TRBV5-4, the J gene TRBJ2-7; 11 bases line up with TRBD1. CDR3 length: 14 residues. V lost 4 bases and J lost 5; bases outside the gene matches: 5. Germline-derived CDR1 and CDR2 are SGHNT and YYREEE (reference sequence). The CDR3 sequence is CASSQGTGGDEQYF. The CDR3 DNA follows: TGTGCCAGCAGCCAGGGGACAGGGGGGGACGAGCAGTACTTC.

The chain has TRBV6-5 and TRBJ2-7, with 9 nucleotides matching TRBD1. V was pared by 5 bases and J by 2 bases, with 4 bases of the junction left unmatched. The V gene's germline CDR1 is MNHEY and CDR2 SVGAGI. This CDR3 contains 14 residues. The CDR3 reads CASSPGDRAYEQYF. The DNA of the CDR3 is TGTGCCAGCAGTCCCGGGGACAGGGCCTACGAGCAGTACTTC.

The chain couples TRBV6-5 to TRBJ2-7; D perhaps matches TRBD1 (6 bases). The V end was cut by 2 bases, the J end by 4 bases, with 15 bases between. The CDR3 runs to 15 residues. Germline V gene lookup returns CDR1 MNHEY and CDR2 SVGAGI. The CDR3 bases are TGTGCCAGCAGTTACGGGACACCACCGGGGTACGAGCAGTACTTC. It is translated as CASSYGTPPGYEQYF.

The chain employs TRBV11-1 and TRBJ2-5; 10 nucleotides match TRBD2. J was trimmed by 11 bases and V by 5 bases; bases with no gene match: 14. CDR3 length: 15 amino acids. Per germline, CDR1 SGHAT and CDR2 FQDESV (reference sequence). CDR3 loop: CASSPLAGALGEQYF. The CDR3 DNA reads as TGTGCCAGCAGCCCTCTAGCGGGGGCACTGGGGGAGCAGTACTTC.

This clone is termed medium-sized. The rearrangement links TRBV10-1 to TRBJ2-3; D ambiguous. The V gene lost 5 bases and the J gene lost 2 bases, with 5 bases spanning the gap. Germline values: CDR1 WNHNN, CDR2 SYGVQD (reference sequence). The CDR3 has 12 amino acids. The chain's CDR3 is CASSPNTDTQYF. The CDR3 region has the DNA TGCGCCAGCAGTCCTAACACAGATACGCAGTATTTT.

With regard to this clone: The germline gene is not matched at one end of the junction; a read error may be the cause. V and J are TRBV29-1 and TRBJ2-5; D is unresolved. Germline V gene data show CDR1 as SQVTM and CDR2 as ANQGSEA. CDR3 length: 11 residues. The CDR3 here is CSIDLEETQYF. In DNA form, the CDR3 reads TGCAGCATTGACCTCGAAGAGACCCAGTACTTC. The whole variable domain, remainder taken from reference TRBV29-1 and TRBJ2-5, is SAVISQKPSRDICQRGTSLTIQCQVDSQVTMMFWYRQQPGQSLTLIATANQGSEATYESGFVIDKFPISRPNLTFSTLTVSNMSPEDSSIYLCSIDLEETQYFGPGTRLLVL.

The chain uses TRBV7-9 and TRBJ1-4; D is undetermined. The V gene's germline CDR1 is SEHNR and CDR2 FQNEAQ (reference sequence). The CDR3 extends over 14 amino acids. V was pared by 5 bases and J by 6 bases, with 13 bases between. The CDR3 is CASSPERVDEKLFF. The CDR3 DNA reads as TGTGCCAGCAGCCCGGAGCGCGTCGATGAAAAACTGTTTTTT.

The chain uses TRBV11-3 and TRBJ2-5, with 7 positions matching TRBD1. In germline, CDR1 is SGHNT, CDR2 YENEEA. The CDR3 extends over 15 amino acids. The junction had 8 bases not matched to a gene; V was cut back by 5 bases and J by 2 bases. CDR3 sequence (DNA): TGTGCCAGCAGCCCAGGGGGACATCGACAAGAGACCCAGTACTTC. It codes for CASSPGGHRQETQYF.

The chain links TRBV7-2 to TRBJ2-1; 9 positions match TRBD1. The CDR3 is 15 residues long. From germline, CDR1 is SGHTA and CDR2 FQGNSA. V shed 5 bases and J 3 bases; nucleotides not matched to a gene: 5. The CDR3 sequence is CASSTGTGNYNEQFF. The CDR3 DNA reads TGTGCCAGCAGCACCGGGACAGGGAACTACAATGAGCAGTTCTTC. The full variable domain, completed using reference TRBV7-2 and TRBJ2-1, is GAGVSQSPSNKVTEKGKDVELRCDPISGHTALYWYRQSLGQGLEFLIYFQGNSAPDKSGLPSDRFSAERTGGSVSTLTIQRTQQEDSAVYLCASSTGTGNYNEQFFGPGTRLTVL.

The chain has TRBV9 and TRBJ2-7; 8 nucleotides align to TRBD1. From germline, CDR1 is SGDLS and CDR2 YYNGEE. The CDR3 runs 16 residues. Trimming took 0 bases from V and 1 from J; bases not matched to a gene: 6. The CDR3 sequence: CASSVGGQAQSYEQYF. CDR3 nucleotide sequence: TGTGCCAGCAGCGTAGGGGGACAGGCGCAATCCTACGAGCAGTACTTC.

This clone is a singleton in its sample. The chain combines TRBV4-3 with TRBJ2-7; D perhaps matches TRBD1 (6 bases). The CDR3 length is 14 residues. V shed 4 bases and J shed 0 bases, with 10 bases lying between them. In germline, CDR1 is LGHNA, CDR2 YSLEER. The CDR3 spells CASSLGQFSYEQYF. In nucleotides, the CDR3 is TGCGCCAGCAGCCTAGGACAGTTCTCCTACGAGCAGTACTTC.

The genes are TRBV30 and TRBJ2-3, with a tentative D call TRBD1 (5 bases). Germline V lookup: CDR1 GTSNPN, CDR2 SVGIG (reference sequence). The CDR3 totals 14 residues. V gave up 2 bases and J gave up 1 base, with 10 bases separating them. The chain's CDR3 is CAWSTGLGTDTQYF. CDR3 in DNA: TGTGCCTGGAGTACAGGTTTGGGCACAGATACGCAGTATTTT.

The CDR3 sequence is CAISESGAGSPLHF. The CDR3 DNA follows: TGTGCCATCAGTGAGTCGGGGGCTGGTTCACCCCTCCACTTT. This chain uses TRBV10-3 with TRBJ1-6; tentatively, D is TRBD1 (6 bases). The CDR3 totals 14 residues. Germline V lookup: CDR1 ENHRY, CDR2 SYGVKD. V was trimmed by 0 bases and J by 9 bases, leaving 9 bases between them.

This chain joins TRBV15 and TRBJ2-1, with TRBD1 as a possible D gene (6 bases). Germline assignment: CDR1 LNHNV and CDR2 YYDKDF (reference sequence). V lost 4 bases to trimming and J lost 2 bases, with 12 bases between them. The CDR3 is made up of 15 amino acids. The DNA of the CDR3 is TGTGCCACCAGCACCCCACGGGACACCTACAATGAGCAGTTCTTC. This encodes CATSTPRDTYNEQFF.